This T cell receptor beta chain was identified in a study of identical twins. Study-wide results and caveats: Cord blood's abundant beta clonotypes had fewer insertions, unlike memory repertoires. Weaker excess twin sharing was observed in beta out-of-frame sequences.

This CDR3 contains 15 residues. The V end lost 0 bases, the J end lost 1 base, and 9 bases lay between the germline ends. The germline V gene has CDR1 ENHRY and CDR2 SYGVKD. Each CDR3 protein gets one entry after TCRdb re-called the 5' RACE reads with MiXCR. The repertoire consists of 600,000 to 850,000 distinct CDR3 sequences, with 18% occurring once and the leading ten covering around 13%. Concerning this clonotype itself: Its specificity is unknown.

These data also formed part of another study, on T cells expressing NK-cell markers. That source adds: Several experiments employed an anti-gamma-delta TCR antibody to confine sorting to alpha-beta TCR T cells.

What was sequenced was PBMCs. The sequence derives from a woman younger than 30 in good health. The chain employs TRBV10-3 and TRBJ1-1; tentatively, D is TRBD1 (5 bases). DNA for the CDR3: TGTGCCATCAGTGAGTCGTTCCAGGGGAACACTGAAGCTTTCTTT. This translates into CAISESFQGNTEAFF.